The source of this TCR beta chain is a study of blood T cell repertoires in COVID-19. Study as a whole: Acute and convalescent COVID-19 specimens originated in the United States, Italy and Spain. In each case, the material was cDNA or gDNA derived from T cells, B-cell-depleted T cells, or PBMCs.

Per the study methods: Reference gene primer amplification yielded estimated nucleated cell counts. This table comes from immunoSEQ multiplex PCR, and its TCRdb copy is limited to in-frame clones, with some not included. The V and J calls and the clone size are those of that table, but D and trimming were determined from the DNA. The data show some 250,000 clones, about 85% seen once. V lost 5 bases to trimming and J lost 4 bases, with 15 bases between them. Germline assignment: CDR1 SGHRS and CDR2 YFSETQ. This CDR3 region has 14 residues. The sample was peripheral blood. The J gene is TRBJ1-1, the V gene TRBV5-1, with D unclear. This TCR derives from a man aged 55-75 years who had recovered from COVID-19. The DNA for the CDR3 is TGCGCCAGCAGTTCCGAGGGATCCGGCACTGAAGCTTTCTTT. It yields the protein CASSSEGSGTEAFF.